This TCR beta chain was sequenced during a study of T cell responses to AZD1222 COVID-19 vaccine. Findings of the study overall: Mostly white British, mostly female donors; authors suggested clonal diversity may be underestimated.

Notes on this clone: Its antigen is as yet unknown.

Method: immunoSEQ multiplex PCR; TCRdb's copy keeps in-frame clones and lacks some. The sample lists around 140,000 clones; roughly 90% were seen once. The starting material was peripheral blood, obtained on day 0 of AZD1222 vaccination. This clonotype was sampled from an adult in good health.

This CDR3 is CASSLRGRTNEKLFF. Written as DNA, the CDR3 is TGTGCCAGCAGCTTAAGGGGAAGGACTAATGAAAAACTGTTTTTT. The rearrangement joins TRBV13 to TRBJ1-4; maybe TRBD1 (5 bases). The CDR3 has 15 amino acids. The V end was cut by 2 bases, the J end by 2 bases, with 9 bases between. CDR1 and CDR2 (germline): PRHDT, FYEKMQ (reference sequence).